This entry lists 32 T cell receptor beta chains sequenced from one sample in a study of breast tumors, draining lymph nodes, adjacent tissues (dated by TCRdb to the mid-2010s). Receptor libraries were prepared by multiplex PCR. Sequencer: Illumina HiSeq 2000. TCRdb ran its own pipeline on the public reads, namely fastp trimming at Q25 and MiXCR clone calling, and kept in-frame beta chains. Here each entry gathers all rows of one CDR3 protein and keeps the most common genes and DNA. This sample comprises under 150,000 distinct CDR3 sequences, less than 20% of them detected only once. The ten largest account for over 3% of the sample. Lymph node samples came from the axillary draining lymph nodes of breast cancer patients. The sample taken for sequencing was axillary lymph node tissue. The receptors were sampled from a female donor with breast cancer. Some clones in this sample may be carry-over from other donors' samples.

This clonotype was picked up many times. The V call is TRBV4-1, the J call TRBJ2-1; 11 bases map to TRBD2. Germline CDR1 MGHRA, CDR2 YSYEKL. CDR3 length: 16 residues. The ends lost 1 base at V and 9 bases at J; junction bases unmatched: 8. This CDR3 reads CASSQGAPGTSGEQFF. The CDR3 DNA sequence: TGCGCCAGCAGCCAAGGGGCCCCCGGGACTAGCGGTGAGCAGTTCTTC.

This clonotype was counted many times. The rearrangement uses TRBV20-1 and TRBJ2-3, with 7 positions matching TRBD2. This CDR3 has 17 residues. V was pared by 1 base and J by 7 bases, with 17 bases of the junction left unmatched. The germline CDR1 and CDR2 sequences are DFQATT and SNEGSKA (reference sequence). CDR3 in amino acids: CSARGGSPGQGLNTQYF. CDR3 nucleotide sequence: TGCAGTGCTAGAGGAGGTTCCCCAGGGCAGGGACTAAATACGCAGTATTTT.

This clonotype was counted only a few times. The J gene is TRBJ2-2, the V gene TRBV30, with no clear D. Trimming cost V 0 bases and J 1 base, with 9 bases left between them. The CDR3 has 15 amino acids. CDR1 is GTSNPN and CDR2 is SVGIG in the germline V gene (reference sequence). The DNA for the CDR3 is TGTGCCTGGAGTGTAGCGCTTCTGAACACCGGGGAGCTGTTTTTT. The encoded protein is CAWSVALLNTGELFF.

This clonotype was counted ten times or more. The chain carries TRBV11-2 and TRBJ2-1; 11 nucleotides match TRBD2. The V gene's germline CDR1 is SGHAT and CDR2 FQNNGV. V dropped 4 bases and J dropped 5; count of bases not matched to a gene: 10. This CDR3 has 17 amino acids. As DNA, the CDR3 is TGTGCCAGCAGCTCAAGACTAGCGGGGTATTTCCACAATGAGCAGTTCTTC. Its protein product is CASSSRLAGYFHNEQFF.

The rearrangement uses TRBV28 and TRBJ2-3, with D possibly being TRBD2 (5 bases). CDR1 is MDHEN and CDR2 is SYDVKM in the germline V gene. The CDR3 has 14 residues. V gave up 4 bases and J gave up 7 bases, with 15 bases separating them. This chain's CDR3 is CASSSPTGKYTQYF. DNA for the CDR3: TGTGCCAGCAGTTCCCCCACCGGGAAATATACGCAGTATTTT.

This clonotype has at least ten counts. The rearrangement joins TRBV20-1 to TRBJ2-1; D not resolved. The CDR3 is 12 amino acids. The germline V and J ends were trimmed by 6 bases and 3 bases, with 9 bases remaining between them. The V gene's germline CDR1 is DFQATT and CDR2 SNEGSKA (reference sequence). In nucleotides, the CDR3 is TGCAGTGCCCCGGATCTCTACAATGAGCAGTTCTTC. This encodes CSAPDLYNEQFF.

In this sample, this clonotype turned up many times. The gene calls are TRBV5-8 and TRBJ1-2; no definite D call. This CDR3 comprises 14 residues. Germline CDR1 reads SGHTS; CDR2 reads YDEGEE. V gave up 1 base and J gave up 4 bases, with 11 bases separating them. CDR3 residues: CASSLPGRTYGYTF. CDR3 nucleotide sequence: TGTGCCAGCAGCTTGCCGGGTAGGACCTATGGCTACACCTTC.

This sequence joins TRBV6-2 or TRBV6-3 and TRBJ2-3, with D possibly TRBD1 on 6 matching bases. The CDR3 has 16 amino acids. Germline lookup yields CDR1 MNHEY and CDR2 SVGEGT. V dropped 2 bases and J dropped 6 bases, with 18 bases sitting between them. CDR3 coding DNA: TGTGCCAGCAGTTACACCATCTTACAGAGGGGGGATACGCAGTATTTT. Amino acid sequence: CASSYTILQRGDTQYF.

At least ten counts were recorded for this clonotype. This rearrangement joins TRBV29-1 to TRBJ2-3; the D is unclear. Germline V gene data show CDR1 as SQVTM and CDR2 as ANQGSEA. V shed 1 base and J shed 3 bases, with 11 bases lying between them. The CDR3 is 14 residues long. CDR3 sequence reads: CSVEGGFSTDTQYF. The CDR3 coding sequence is TGCAGCGTTGAAGGTGGTTTCTCTACAGATACGCAGTATTTT.

The V call is TRBV6-5, the J call TRBJ2-2; 10 nucleotides match TRBD1. J was trimmed by 4 bases and V by 6 bases; bases with no gene match: 8. Germline CDR1 reads MNHEY; CDR2 reads SVGAGI. The CDR3 runs 16 residues. The CDR3 nucleotides are TGTGCCAGCAGCATCTGGACAGGGGGACTCACCGGGGAGCTGTTTTTT. Translating it yields CASSIWTGGLTGELFF.

In this sample, this clonotype turned up a few times. The chain carries TRBV15 and TRBJ2-4; 9 nucleotides line up with TRBD1. The length of the CDR3 is 16 residues. Germline lookup yields CDR1 LNHNV and CDR2 YYDKDF (reference sequence). V lost 1 base to trimming and J lost 0 bases; unmatched junction nucleotides: 1. The CDR3 nucleotides are TGTGCCACCAGCAGAGGGACAGGGGTAGCCAAAAACATTCAGTACTTC. Its translation: CATSRGTGVAKNIQYF.

Notes on this clonotype: It may be a read error: a sequence one base away is much more abundant. This rearrangement joins TRBV7-9 to TRBJ2-1; TRBD1 agrees at 10 bases. The CDR3 runs to 17 residues. CDR1 is SEHNR and CDR2 is FQNEAQ in the germline V gene (reference sequence). V lost 2 bases and J lost 8; bases outside the gene matches: 12. The CDR3 is CASSLIRTGGRRHEQFF. CDR3 DNA sequence: TGTGCCAGCAGCTTAATCCGGACAGGGGGTAGGAGGCATGAGCAGTTCTTC.

The J gene is TRBJ2-4, the V gene TRBV20-1; TRBD2 matches 8 bases. Germline CDR1 and CDR2: DFQATT and SNEGSKA (reference sequence). The V segment lost 1 base and the J segment 2 bases; nucleotides outside the gene matches: 1. The length of the CDR3 is 14 residues. The CDR3 bases are TGCAGTGCTAGAGCGGGGGGGCCCAAAAACATTCAGTACTTC. It codes for CSARAGGPKNIQYF.

This chain joins TRBV7-3 and TRBJ1-1; TRBD1 might be the D (5 bases). The germline V and J ends were trimmed by 6 bases and 1 base, with 6 bases remaining between them. Per the germline V gene, CDR1 is SGHTA and CDR2 is FQGTGA. The CDR3 sequence is 12 residues long. CDR3 bases: TGTGCCAGCAGGGGGCCGAACACTGAAGCTTTCTTT. As protein: CASRGPNTEAFF.

In this sample, this clonotype turned up many times. The rearrangement uses TRBV6-5 and TRBJ2-1; 10 bases match TRBD2. In germline, CDR1 is MNHEY, CDR2 SVGAGI. Trimming removed 6 bases from V and 2 bases from J; junction bases left unmatched: 7. The CDR3 has 16 residues. CDR3 coding DNA: TGTGCCAGCAGGCTAGCGGGGGCGGGGACCTACAATGAGCAGTTCTTC. It encodes CASRLAGAGTYNEQFF.

This clonotype was picked up many times. The V and J genes are TRBV20-1 and TRBJ2-7; D may be TRBD1 or TRBD2 (5 bases each). This CDR3 has 13 amino acids. Germline V gene lookup returns CDR1 DFQATT and CDR2 SNEGSKA (reference sequence). The V gene lost 5 bases and the J gene lost 3 bases, with 14 bases spanning the gap. Written as DNA, the CDR3 is TGCAGTGCTTGCCCGGGACCAGACTACGAGCAGTACTTC. Protein: CSACPGPDYEQYF.

This clonotype showed up just a few times. One base away lies a much larger clone, so this may be a sequencing read error. V usage is TRBV7-2 and J usage is TRBJ2-1; 9 bases fit TRBD2. The CDR3 has 15 residues. Germline V gene data show CDR1 as SGHTA and CDR2 as FQGNSA. Here the CDR3 reads CASSLGGRGNNERFF. CDR3 DNA: TGTGCCAGCAGCTTAGGCGGGAGGGGAAACAATGAGCGGTTCTTC.

As concerns this clonotype: Since a much larger clone is just one base distant, this may be a read error. The chain recombines TRBV19 with TRBJ2-1; maybe TRBD1 (6 bases). Germline loops: CDR1 LNHDA, CDR2 SQIVND (reference sequence). The CDR3 consists of 17 residues. V was shortened by 1 base and J by 5 bases, with 18 bases between the two germline ends. This chain's CDR3 is CASSIVQGRGSHNEQFF. The DNA of the CDR3 is TGTGCCAGTAGTATAGTTCAGGGGAGAGGATCCCACAATGAGCAGTTCTTC.

In this sample, this clonotype turned up many times. This chain links TRBV28 with TRBJ2-5, with TRBD1 identical over 8 bases. The germline CDR1 and CDR2 sequences are MDHEN and SYDVKM. There are 14 residues in the CDR3. The J segment lost 1 base and the V segment lost 5 bases, leaving 3 bases of the junction unmatched. In nucleotides, the CDR3 is TGTGCCAGCAGTGTGGACAGGGCCCAAGAGACCCAGTACTTC. It translates to CASSVDRAQETQYF.

This clonotype has a count of ten or more. V is TRBV10-1 and J is TRBJ2-1; 7 nucleotides align to TRBD1. The V gene's germline CDR1 is WNHNN and CDR2 SYGVQD (reference sequence). Trimming removed 8 bases from V and 4 bases from J; junction bases left unmatched: 11. The CDR3 runs 15 residues. The CDR3 region has the DNA TGCGCCAGCTCAAGAAGCCTGGGACAGTACAATGAGCAGTTCTTC. The encoded protein is CASSRSLGQYNEQFF.

Concerning this clonotype itself: A much larger clone lies a single base off, so this may be a read error. V gene TRBV5-1 combines with J gene TRBJ2-2; D gene uncertain. This CDR3 comprises 16 residues. Germline V CDR1 and CDR2: SGHRS, YFSETQ. Deletions cut 4 bases from V and 0 bases from J, with 13 bases between. The CDR3: CASSLSTPANTGELFF. As DNA, the CDR3 is TGCGCCAGCAGCCTTAGCACACCTGCGAACACCGGGGAGCTGTTTTTT.

Worth noting for this clonotype: A much larger clone differs by one base, so this may be a read error. The V gene is TRBV6-1, the J gene TRBJ2-5, with 8 bases identical to TRBD1. This CDR3 is built from 14 residues. Germline CDR1 is MNHNS and CDR2 is SASEGT. The CDR3 nucleotides read TGTGTCATCATGATAGACAGGGGACAAGAGACCCAGTACTTC. Protein: CVIMIDRGQETQYF.

As regards this clonotype: This may arise from a read error, as a much more abundant clone is one base away. CDR3 sequence: CASSIDASNYGYTF. The CDR3 DNA is TGTGCCAGTAGTATAGATGCCTCTAACTATGGCTACACCTTC. V is TRBV19 and J is TRBJ1-2; unclear D gene. This CDR3 spans 14 amino acids. V was shortened by 0 bases and J by 0 bases, with 5 bases between the two germline ends. Germline assignment: CDR1 LNHDA and CDR2 SQIVND (reference sequence).

This clonotype was detected many times. The J gene is TRBJ2-5, the V gene TRBV20-1; TRBD1 agrees at 9 bases. The CDR3 has 14 amino acids. With 2 bases clipped from V and 6 bases from J, the junction kept 7 bases outside the gene matches. Germline V gene data show CDR1 as DFQATT and CDR2 as SNEGSKA (reference sequence). The CDR3 nucleotides read TGCAGTGCTAGAACAACAGGGGGCTTGAAGACCCAGTACTTC. Amino acids: CSARTTGGLKTQYF.

Comments on this clonotype: This may come from a read error, since a much larger clone is one base off. The chain carries TRBV4-1 and TRBJ2-5, with TRBD2 identical over 11 bases. The CDR3 runs to 17 residues. Germline V gives CDR1 MGHRA, CDR2 YSYEKL. The DNA of the CDR3 is TGCGCCTGCAGCCAAGAACTAGCGGGGGCCCGTTGGAAGACCCAGTACTTC. Amino acids: CACSQELAGARWKTQYF.

Turning to this clonotype: Since a much larger clone is just one base distant, this may be a read error. The chain is built from TRBV25-1 and TRBJ1-5; D gene ambiguous. The CDR3 sequence is 13 residues long. CDR1 MGHDK and CDR2 SYGVNS come from the germline V gene. Here the CDR3 DNA reads TGTGCCGGCAGTGAAAGCGATTTCGGGTCCCAGCATTTT. Translation: CAGSESDFGSQHF. Full variable domain (outside the CDR3, taken from reference TRBV25-1 and TRBJ1-5): EADIYQTPRYLVIGTGKKITLECSQTMGHDKMYWYQQDPGMELHLIHYSYGVNSTEKGDLSSESTVSRIRTEHFPLTLESARPSHTSQYLCAGSESDFGSQHFGDGTRLSIL.

About this clonotype itself: A much larger clone lies one base from this, so it may be a read error. J is TRBJ2-1 and V is TRBV4-1; tentatively, D is TRBD1 (5 bases). Germline assignment: CDR1 MGHRA and CDR2 YSYEKL. Trimming took 5 bases from V and 9 from J, leaving 20 bases between them. CDR3 length: 15 residues. The CDR3 reads CASSATARDFGEQFF. In nucleotides, the CDR3 is TGCGCCAGCAGCGCGACAGCCAGGGATTTTGGTGAGCAGTTCTTC.

In regard to this clonotype: This may be a read error, as it is one base from a much larger clone. The chain uses TRBV5-1 and TRBJ2-5; D gene unclear. The germline gives CDR1 SGHRS, CDR2 YFSETQ. This CDR3 comprises 14 residues. Here the CDR3 reads CAGSPGRIQETQYF. The CDR3 nucleotides read TGCGCCGGCAGCCCCGGACGGATCCAAGAGACCCAGTACTTC.

To note about this clonotype: Since a much larger clone is just one base distant, this may be a read error. In DNA form, the CDR3 reads TGTGCCAGCAGTGACGGGTCGCGGTATTCTTACGAGCGGTACTTC. Protein: CASSDGSRYSYERYF. This rearrangement joins TRBV6-2 or TRBV6-3 to TRBJ2-7; D uncertain. Germline assignment: CDR1 MNHEY and CDR2 SVGEGT. There are 15 residues in the CDR3.

This clonotype was detected many times. V and J are TRBV2 and TRBJ2-5, with a possible D match to TRBD1 (6 bases). This CDR3 contains 14 residues. CDR1 and CDR2 (germline): SNHLY, FYNNEI. Between the trimmed V and J ends, which lost 4 bases and 5 bases, there was a span of 14 bases. This CDR3 is CASSGLGARETQYF. The CDR3 DNA reads as TGTGCCAGCAGTGGTCTGGGGGCTAGGGAGACCCAGTACTTC.

A remark on this clonotype: A much larger clone lies a single base off, so this may be a read error. In this CDR3 the conserved last residue, phenylalanine or tryptophan, is missing, so a read error is likely. The rearrangement links TRBV20-1 to TRBJ2-2; 8 bases fit TRBD2. After removal of 0 bases from V and 5 bases from J, the junction contained 5 bases not matched to a gene. The CDR3 is 15 residues long. Germline V gene data show CDR1 as DFQATT and CDR2 as SNEGSKA (reference sequence). This chain's CDR3 is CSARDVAGLTGELFY. The CDR3 DNA follows: TGCAGTGCTAGAGATGTAGCGGGGCTAACCGGGGAGCTGTTTTAT.

At least ten counts were recorded for this clonotype. The genes are TRBV5-4 and TRBJ1-3; no definite D call. The CDR3 loop spans 15 amino acids. Germline V CDR1 and CDR2: SGHNT, YYREEE (reference sequence). V was shortened by 4 bases and J by 3 bases, with 14 bases between the two germline ends. The CDR3 DNA follows: TGTGCCAGCAGCGGCAGTGGCGTGGGTGGAAACACCATATATTTT. It translates to CASSGSGVGGNTIYF.